This T cell receptor beta chain was captured by sequencing in a study of blood T cell repertoires in COVID-19. Produced via immunoSEQ multiplex PCR; TCRdb's table is partial and in-frame only. The sample shows about 60,000 clones, roughly 88% of them seen only once. The V gene's germline CDR1 is SGHTA and CDR2 FQGNSA. Deletions cut 1 base from V and 6 bases from J, with 10 bases between. The length of the CDR3 is 13 residues. Input material: peripheral blood. The chain is built from TRBV7-2 and TRBJ2-7; the D gene is possibly TRBD2 (5 bases). This TCR was sampled from a woman older than 75 with active COVID-19. The CDR3 DNA follows: TGTGCCAGCAGCTTAGTTGGGGAGTCCGAGCAGTACTTC. This sequence encodes CASSLVGESEQYF.